This T cell receptor (beta chain) emerged from a study of cytomegalovirus exposure and HLA in healthy donors listed by TCRdb under 2017. Background on the whole study: In an earlier analysis of under 600 of the donors, approximately 300 Gb of sequence data and 95 million to 130 million unique TCR beta sequences from about 190 million T cells were reported. A later genetic analysis took genome-wide SNP genotypes for about three fifths of the 666 donors and used that subset as a discovery cohort. Among the approximately 400 genotyped donors, around 81% belonged to the genetic ancestry cluster associated with self-reported Caucasian donors. The study used immunosequencing to profile the T cell repertoires of approximately 640 subjects and linked those repertoires to cytomegalovirus serostatus. Class I and class II HLA loci were covered by the typing at four-digit resolution. Roughly five DR-DQ haplotypes were treated as single units for association and clustering because of strong linkage in the cohort. In addition to the first cohort of roughly 670 subjects, a separate validation cohort of 130 or so different subjects was used. Among a few hundred genotyped donors of the cohort, an average of 235,054 unique TCR beta nucleotide sequences were sequenced per donor, around 18% of them non-productive. Donor age, sex, ethnicity and CMV serostatus were collected together with the repertoire data. The study aimed to test whether cataloging public T cell receptors could reveal signatures of past pathogen exposure. The study combined high-throughput TCR immunosequencing, statistical association of individual TCRs with disease status, and machine learning to predict cytomegalovirus infection status. An early release covering approximately 600 HLA-typed donors comprised about 310 gigabases of sequencing data and 65 million to 100 million unique TCR sequences. To decide whether each TCR beta V gene segment behaved as functional or pseudogenic, an earlier analysis of 587 of the donors relied on high-throughput TCR beta sequencing. In a later analysis, previously published TCR beta repertoires from hundreds of donors were re-analyzed and high-resolution HLA genotyping was added so that TCR occurrence patterns could be studied. The later analysis used no new phenotypic data to find candidate immune exposures, relying instead on TCR beta sequences and their occurrence across donors. All discovery cohort repertoires had been generated on a single sequencing platform. Typing coverage differed by locus: A, B, C, DRB1 and DQB1 were typed in roughly 620-630 donors, DQA1 in about 550, DPA1 in some 610, and DPB1 in approximately 450.

Relative to germline, V is missing 5 bases and J is missing 4 bases, with 8 bases of the junction outside any gene match. From the germline V gene (reference sequence), CDR1 is SEHNR and CDR2 is FQNEAQ. From the cysteine through the phenylalanine, the CDR3 covers 15 amino acids. The kept DNA is CDR3 alone, 45 bases in frame from the first base. Points the paper makes about the study in general: According to a later genetic analysis, donors in an Asian-associated ancestry cluster had fewer N-insertions in productive TCRs than the approximately 670-donor mean. CMV serostatus was the only immune exposure information available for the cohort. Linkage disequilibrium might explain the correlated functional status among segregating V segments, but an unknown experimental factor could not be excluded. A later analysis associated about 17,000 TCR beta sequences with specific HLA alleles at a false discovery rate of 0.05. In a later analysis, HLA-associated TCR beta chains were found to be more clonally expanded and to have lower generation probabilities than equally common non-associated chains. Because some donors lacked HLA typing at each locus, the association tests relied only on the typed subset. A cluster of highly shared sequence variants was judged likely to represent a technical artifact of the sequencing pipeline. The classifier was reported to diagnose cytomegalovirus status with high specificity and sensitivity in both the original cohort and the validation cohort. A further reported finding was that TCR beta sequences accurately predicted the HLA-A and HLA-B alleles for most subjects in the first cohort. Most TCR sequences were observed very rarely across donors, whereas some public TCRs were present in many individuals. Because counts were too low, some 17 rarely observed V segments, including chromosome 9 orphons, were left out of the earlier analysis of several hundred of the donors. An association between a missense DCLRE1C variant and V-gene and J-gene trimming of TCR beta chains was found in a later genetic analysis and replicated in an independent cohort. Three of the identified cytomegalovirus-associated TCR beta chains were confirmed in vitro to be specific for cytomegalovirus antigens. When HLA alleles, especially DR and DQ, strongly co-occurred, attributing TCR associations to individual alleles was difficult. Several of the top co-occurrence clusters appeared to be linked to parvovirus B19, influenza, CMV and Epstein-Barr virus, according to a later analysis. According to the authors, the approach could potentially be generalized to other disease states and immunological phenotypes. A total of about 150 TCR beta chains were listed by the study as associated with cytomegalovirus. Because the 87-base-pair reads could not distinguish some IMGT-functional V segments, including TRBV6-2 and TRBV6-3, those segments were excluded. Sequencing depth was assumed to be roughly uniform across donors in the presence/absence analyses, though that assumption may not hold. Broadly in line with IMGT annotations, most TCR beta V segments showed up in productive rearrangements about 90% or about 30% of the time in an earlier analysis of several hundred of the donors. The cohort was sequenced for TCR beta chains only, and without alpha or paired-chain data the features that could be detected were limited. In a later analysis, TCR association rates were found to vary across HLA loci, with the most associated TCRs seen for DRB1 alleles and the fewest for HLA-C alleles. According to a later analysis, most CMV-associated TCR beta chains appeared to be HLA-restricted, and the HLA associations seemed to be driven largely by CMV exposure.

Receptor amplification or capture employed the immunoSEQ multiplex PCR assay. A mixture of 60 forward primers for TCR Vbeta segments and 13 reverse primers for TCR Jbeta segments was used in the multiplex PCR. Amplification of the CDR3 region of rearranged TCR beta genes was performed with a multiplex PCR assay on genomic DNA. The amplified TCR beta libraries were sequenced on the Illumina HiSeq System as 87-base-pair reads. For the original study's pipeline: In a later analysis, approximately 74 million unique TCR beta chains were counted across the roughly 670 repertoires, and about 10 million of these chains were shared by at least two donors. To remove PCR and sequencing errors, raw reads were error-corrected and collapsed into unique sequences using a nearest-neighbor algorithm that merged closely related sequences. Alignment of CDR3 sequences to IMGT reference sequences was used to assign V, D and J gene segments. For a sequence to be retained, a match of at least six nucleotides to both a V gene segment and a J gene segment was required. Rearrangements were classified as productive when the CDR3 lacked stop codons and remained in frame with V and J, and all other rearrangements were classified as non-productive. CDR3 was defined by IMGT convention, running from the second conserved V-encoded cysteine to the conserved J-encoded phenylalanine. The earlier analysis of about 560 of the donors excluded any sequence lacking an unambiguous match to a single V gene segment. In an earlier analysis of approximately 500 of the donors, a V segment was called functional when productive rearrangements were above 56.7%, and segregating when the standard deviation between donors exceeded 5%. A statistical classification framework was developed to diagnose cytomegalovirus status using the catalog of TCR beta chain sequences. In a later analysis, TCR nucleotide sequences were compared against IMGT/GENE-DB human TR gene sequences so that V and J genes could be assigned. A later analysis assigned CDR3 sequences and most-parsimonious VDJ recombination scenarios with the TCRdist pipeline. In a later analysis, every TCR beta chain was defined by the combination of its CDR3 amino acid sequence and its V-gene family, and reads without a unique V-gene family were dropped. To address suspected cross-contamination and a sequencing artifact, a later analysis removed 592 highly shared, low-generation-probability nucleotide sequences. In a later analysis, a clonal expansion index was calculated for each public chain from normalized within-repertoire ranks of inferred template counts. A later analysis computed generation probabilities with a VDJ recombination model fitted to out-of-frame rearrangements, and checked the results against IGoR. In a later analysis, TCR-TCR, TCR-HLA and TCR-CMV co-occurrence was scored with hypergeometric tests, and a repertoire-size bias correction was applied to TCR pairs. A later analysis estimated false discovery rates by permuting HLA or CMV assignments 20 times. In a later analysis, co-occurring TCRs were grouped using DBSCAN, with TCRdist sequence similarity added in when clustering inside HLA-allele-positive subsets. Repertoires with fewer than 30,000 or more than 120,000 public chains, plus five repertoires with anomalous nucleotide sharing, were excluded from co-occurrence clustering. TCRdb retrieved this table from immuneACCESS and kept in-frame rearrangements only. Not all clones are present; in checked studies, unresolved V genes account for under half, and no reason is known for the remainder. The V and J calls and the clone size are those of that table, but D and trimming were determined from the DNA. Across this sample there are about 200,000 clones, with roughly 80% seen only once. The ten largest clones take up about 3% of the sample.

In total, approximately 610 healthy bone marrow donors made up the cohort. All cohort members were sampled while nominally healthy, although unrecorded immune exposures were likely present. The donor was CMV seronegative and belonged to the group of 380 or so seronegative cohort members. Every donor gave a peripheral blood sample, and the peripheral blood mononuclear cells from that sample were used for TCR beta sequencing. The Qiagen DNeasy Blood Extraction Kit was used to extract genomic DNA from the blood cell samples. With respect to this clone: The antigen it binds to is not known. Base-call qualities are not available, and no considerably larger clone is one nucleotide away.

The TCR originated in a man aged 25-40 years in good health and CMV-seronegative. The chain is assembled from TRBV7-9 and TRBJ1-2, with TRBD1 identical over 9 junction bases. The sample comprised PBMCs. The bases are TGTGCCAGCAGCCCAGACAGGGGGATTTTCTATGGCTACACCTTC. Its protein reads: CASSPDRGIFYGYTF.